These T cell receptor beta chains were read from a single sample in a study of blood T cell repertoires in COVID-19. TCRdb's copy holds only in-frame clones and misses some; the assay was immunoSEQ multiplex PCR. The sample has about 100,000 clones; 70% to 90% are singletons. Sequencing was carried out using peripheral blood. These receptors all come from a human donor in a cohort sampled during active COVID-19. CDR3s include the opening cysteine and the closing phenylalanine or tryptophan. D genes are given only for firm matches. Size is omitted from some rows. Given values are once, few, many or a class for expanded clones.

v_call	clone_size	d_call	j_call	cdr3_aa	cdr3_nt
TRBV12-5	.	TRBD1	TRBJ2-7	CASGFWDRRNEQYF	TGTGCTAGTGGTTTTTGGGACAGAAGGAACGAGCAGTACTTC
TRBV6-2/TRBV6-3	.	TRBD1	TRBJ1-2	CASSSQTGLGGYTF	TGTGCCAGCAGTTCCCAGACAGGGCTTGGTGGCTACACCTTC
TRBV7-9	.	.	TRBJ1-1	CASSLALTGSGMNTEAFF	TGTGCCAGCAGCTTAGCGCTCACAGGGTCGGGTATGAACACTGAAGCTTTCTTT
TRBV19	.	TRBD2	TRBJ2-7	CASRASGVSYEQYF	TGTGCCAGTAGAGCGAGCGGGGTCTCCTACGAGCAGTACTTC
TRBV9	.	.	TRBJ1-2	CASSPSNYGYTF	TGTGCCAGCAGCCCATCTAACTATGGCTACACCTTC
TRBV9	.	TRBD2	TRBJ2-5	CASSVALAAQETQYF	TGTGCCAGCAGCGTAGCCCTAGCGGCACAAGAGACCCAGTACTTC
TRBV5-1	.	TRBD1	TRBJ1-2	CASRTGGSSYTF	TGCGCCAGCAGGACAGGGGGTTCTAGCTACACCTTC
TRBV18	.	TRBD1	TRBJ1-4	CASSPPGQGNEKLFF	TGTGCCAGCTCACCTCCGGGACAGGGTAATGAAAAACTGTTTTTT
TRBV5-1	.	.	TRBJ2-3	CASSSKTTRRSDTQYF	TGCGCCAGCAGCTCTAAGACAACCCGACGGTCAGATACGCAGTATTTT
TRBV19	.	TRBD1	TRBJ1-1	CASSAGQENTEAFF	TGTGCCAGTAGTGCGGGACAGGAGAACACTGAAGCTTTCTTT
TRBV19	once	TRBD2	TRBJ2-4	CASSSGGDSNIQYF	TGTGCCAGTAGTTCCGGGGGGGACTCGAACATTCAGTACTTC
TRBV5-8	few	TRBD1	TRBJ2-7	CASTRDRGFEQYF	TGTGCCAGCACCCGGGACAGGGGGTTCGAGCAGTACTTC
TRBV10-1	.	TRBD2	TRBJ2-7	CASSEGRGDYEQYF	TGCGCCAGCAGTGAAGGTCGGGGGGATTACGAGCAGTACTTC
TRBV6-2/TRBV6-3	once	.	TRBJ1-2	CASSYGGQIVYTF	TGTGCCAGCAGTTACGGTGGGCAGATTGTATACACCTTC
TRBV18	few	TRBD1	TRBJ2-5	CASSLGQAQETQYF	TGTGCCAGCTCACTAGGACAGGCTCAAGAGACCCAGTACTTC
TRBV6-1	.	.	TRBJ1-6	CASSDGGSSYNSPLHF	TGTGCCAGCAGTGACGGCGGAAGCTCCTATAATTCACCCCTCCACTTT
TRBV25-1	.	.	TRBJ1-1	CASSEWGRNTEAFF	TGTGCCAGCAGTGAATGGGGGCGAAACACTGAAGCTTTCTTT
TRBV7-6	.	TRBD1	TRBJ2-7	CASSYQQGPYEQYF	TGTGCCAGCAGCTACCAACAGGGGCCCTACGAGCAGTACTTC
TRBV11-2	.	.	TRBJ2-5	CASSLDLGVETQYF	TGTGCCAGCAGCCTCGATCTAGGAGTAGAGACCCAGTACTTC
TRBV7-9	once	TRBD2	TRBJ2-3	CASSLAVSSGGDTQYF	TGTGCCAGCAGCTTAGCGGTGTCTAGCGGGGGAGATACGCAGTATTTT
TRBV21-1	.	.	TRBJ2-4	CASSIEGDEKNIQYF	TGTGCCAGCAGCATCGAGGGGGACGAAAAAAACATTCAGTACTTC
TRBV6-5	.	.	TRBJ2-7	CASSYLQGSSYEQYF	TGTGCCAGCAGCTATTTACAGGGTAGTTCCTACGAGCAGTACTTC
TRBV5-1	.	TRBD2	TRBJ2-1	CASSPPSSGSHNEQFF	TGCGCCAGCAGCCCCCCGTCCAGCGGGAGCCACAATGAGCAGTTCTTC
TRBV12-5	.	TRBD2	TRBJ2-3	CASGPPSGSTDTQYF	TGTGCTAGTGGTCCGCCTAGCGGGTCCACAGATACGCAGTATTTT
TRBV27	.	.	TRBJ2-7	CASSFGHEQYF	TGTGCCAGCAGTTTCGGTCACGAGCAGTACTTC
TRBV7-9	.	.	TRBJ2-1	CASRESGPSYNEQFF	TGTGCCAGCAGAGAAAGCGGACCCTCCTACAATGAGCAGTTCTTC
TRBV9	.	.	TRBJ2-2	CASSLYTGELFF	TGTGCCAGCAGCCTCTACACCGGGGAGCTGTTTTTT
TRBV10-3	few	TRBD1	TRBJ1-5	CAISGQGRQPQHF	TGTGCCATCAGTGGACAGGGTCGTCAGCCCCAGCATTTT
TRBV18	.	.	TRBJ1-1	CASSPPAGVNTEAFF	TGTGCCAGCTCACCACCGGCCGGGGTGAACACTGAAGCTTTCTTT
TRBV10-3	.	.	TRBJ1-3	CAISIQSSGNTIYF	TGTGCCATCAGCATACAGAGCTCTGGAAACACCATATATTTT
TRBV7-9	.	TRBD2	TRBJ2-7	CASSYRTSIAEQYF	TGTGCCAGCAGCTATAGGACTAGTATCGCCGAGCAGTACTTC
TRBV5-1	.	TRBD2	TRBJ2-1	CASSPVAGSSYNEQFF	TGCGCCAGCAGCCCAGTAGCGGGGAGCTCCTACAATGAGCAGTTCTTC
TRBV10-2	.	TRBD1	TRBJ1-1	CASSDRQGLALF	TGCGCCAGCAGTGACCGACAGGGGCTAGCTTTATTT
TRBV5-6	.	TRBD2	TRBJ2-2	CASSFPLAGVTGELFF	TGTGCCAGCAGCTTCCCTCTAGCGGGAGTAACCGGGGAGCTGTTTTTT
TRBV9	.	.	TRBJ2-3	CASSAVGGTTDTQYF	TGTGCCAGCAGCGCTGTCGGCGGGACCACAGATACGCAGTATTTT
TRBV14	.	.	TRBJ1-2	CASSAGNFGYTF	TGTGCCAGCTCGGCAGGGAACTTCGGCTACACCTTC
TRBV10-2	.	TRBD1	TRBJ2-7	CASSEHRGQGPNEQYF	TGCGCCAGCAGTGAGCACCGGGGACAGGGCCCCAACGAGCAGTACTTC
TRBV5-4	.	TRBD1	TRBJ2-2	CASSLDDRVSGELFF	TGTGCCAGCAGCTTGGATGACAGGGTATCCGGGGAGCTGTTTTTT
TRBV24-1	few	TRBD1	TRBJ1-2	CATSDLDRDNYGYTF	TGTGCCACCAGTGATTTGGACAGGGACAACTATGGCTACACCTTC
TRBV7-2	.	.	TRBJ1-3	CASSLEGGSWSYGNTIYF	TGTGCCAGCAGCTTAGAGGGAGGGAGTTGGAGTTATGGAAACACCATATATTTT
TRBV3-1/TRBV3-2	.	.	TRBJ2-7	CASSQWQAYEQYF	TGTGCCAGCAGCCAATGGCAAGCCTACGAGCAGTACTTC
TRBV6-5	.	.	TRBJ1-1	CASSPVGANTEAFF	TGTGCCAGCAGTCCCGTTGGGGCGAACACTGAAGCTTTCTTT
TRBV6-6	.	.	TRBJ2-7	CASRQTGGSEEQYF	TGTGCCAGCAGACAAACCGGGGGTTCGGAGGAGCAGTACTTC
TRBV27	.	TRBD2	TRBJ2-3	CASSLRARRSSGGAGDTDTQYF	TGTGCCAGCAGTTTACGGGCGCGTCGGTCTAGCGGGGGGGCTGGGGACACAGATACGCAGTATTTT
TRBV9	.	.	TRBJ1-3	CASSVGLSGNTIYF	TGTGCCAGCAGCGTAGGACTTTCTGGAAACACCATATATTTT
TRBV12-3/TRBV12-4	.	.	TRBJ1-2	CASSQGSDYGYTF	TGTGCCAGCAGTCAGGGGAGCGACTATGGCTACACCTTC
TRBV6-1	.	.	TRBJ1-2	CASSETRSNYGYTF	TGTGCCAGCAGTGAAACAAGATCTAACTATGGCTACACCTTC
TRBV7-9	.	TRBD1	TRBJ2-5	CASSFSGTGGGETQYF	TGTGCCAGCAGCTTCTCCGGGACAGGGGGTGGAGAGACCCAGTACTTC
TRBV6-2/TRBV6-3	few	TRBD2	TRBJ2-7	CASSYSSGRAFEQYF	TGTGCCAGCAGTTACTCAAGCGGGAGGGCTTTCGAGCAGTACTTC
TRBV10-3	few	TRBD1	TRBJ1-3	CATLGTGEGNTIYF	TGTGCCACCCTGGGGACAGGGGAAGGAAACACCATATATTTT
TRBV3-1/TRBV3-2	.	TRBD1	TRBJ1-1	CASSQGSTGRPFF	TGTGCCAGCAGCCAAGGGTCGACAGGGCGGCCTTTCTTT
TRBV5-1	.	.	TRBJ2-5	CASSLKGSPEETQYF	TGCGCCAGCAGCTTGAAGGGGTCCCCCGAAGAGACCCAGTACTTC
TRBV5-6	.	TRBD1	TRBJ2-3	CASSQQGDTQYF	TGTGCCAGCAGCCAACAGGGGGATACGCAGTATTTT